This T cell receptor (beta chain) was sequenced in a study of technical replicates of blood from four donors. The repertoire was sequenced with immunoSEQ multiplex PCR; TCRdb's copy has only in-frame clones and lacks some. Among about 14,000 clones, around four fifths were seen once, and the ten largest hold 11%. The V and J ends lost 0 bases and 9 bases respectively, with 15 bases between them. Germline V gives CDR1 LNHNV, CDR2 YYDKDF (reference sequence). The CDR3 covers 15 residues. This chain connects TRBV15 to TRBJ2-1, with D tentatively TRBD1 (5 bases). Sequenced: PBMCs. The clonotype comes from a human donor in good health. CDR3: CATSRDLQARGEQFF. DNA of the CDR3: TGTGCCACCAGCAGAGATTTACAGGCTAGGGGTGAGCAGTTCTTC.